This T cell receptor (beta chain) was found in a study of blood T cell repertoires in COVID-19. Turning to the study itself: The origin of the acute and convalescent COVID-19 samples was the United States, Italy and Spain. The cDNA or gDNA used as material had been derived from T cells, B-cell-depleted T cells, or PBMCs.

In the original analysis: Cell counts per sample came from amplifying reference gene primers. Clones were read by immunoSEQ multiplex PCR, and TCRdb kept only the in-frame ones, dropping some. Clone size and V and J calls were adopted from that table, with D and trimming inferred from the DNA. The sample records 180,000 or so clones, 84% being singletons. Patients at the Seattle site were enrolled during active infection and followed longitudinally. From germline, CDR1 is SGHRS and CDR2 YFSETQ. V shed 4 bases and J shed 8 bases, with 18 bases lying between them. The CDR3 runs to 14 residues. The sequencing sample was made of peripheral blood. The V and J genes are TRBV5-1 and TRBJ1-1, with D uncertain. The receptor was derived from a woman in her 70s with COVID-19, enrolled during active disease. The CDR3 spells CASSAYREPPEAFF. The CDR3 nucleotides read TGCGCCAGCAGCGCATACCGGGAGCCCCCCGAAGCTTTCTTT.